The T cell receptor (beta chain) under discussion was sequenced for a study of blood T cell repertoires in COVID-19. Assay: immunoSEQ multiplex PCR; the TCRdb copy retains only in-frame clones and omits some. Here the sample spans about 61,000 clones, around 89% being singletons. Sequencing used peripheral blood. This sequence originates from a human donor in a cohort sampled during active COVID-19.

CDR3 bases: TGCGCCAGCACCGGCACCGGGGAGCTGTTTTTT. Translating gives CASTGTGELFF. The rearrangement links TRBV10-2 to TRBJ2-2; the D is unclear. Germline CDR1 reads WSHSY; CDR2 reads SAAADI. V was clipped by 7 bases and J by 4 bases, with 4 bases between them. The CDR3 extends over 11 amino acids.